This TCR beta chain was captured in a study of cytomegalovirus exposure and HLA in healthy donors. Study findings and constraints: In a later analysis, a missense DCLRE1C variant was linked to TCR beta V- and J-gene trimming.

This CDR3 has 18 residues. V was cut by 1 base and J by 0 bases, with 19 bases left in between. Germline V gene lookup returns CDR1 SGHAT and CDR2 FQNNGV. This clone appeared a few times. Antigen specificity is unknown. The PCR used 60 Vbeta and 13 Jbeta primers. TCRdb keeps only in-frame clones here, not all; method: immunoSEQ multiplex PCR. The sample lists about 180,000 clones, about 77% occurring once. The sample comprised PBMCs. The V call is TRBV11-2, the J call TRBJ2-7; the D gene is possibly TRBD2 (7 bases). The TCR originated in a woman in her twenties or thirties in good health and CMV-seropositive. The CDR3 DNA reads TGTGCCAGCAGCTTAGGCGGGGGCCTCTGGGAAAGCTCCTACGAGCAGTACTTC. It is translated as CASSLGGGLWESSYEQYF.